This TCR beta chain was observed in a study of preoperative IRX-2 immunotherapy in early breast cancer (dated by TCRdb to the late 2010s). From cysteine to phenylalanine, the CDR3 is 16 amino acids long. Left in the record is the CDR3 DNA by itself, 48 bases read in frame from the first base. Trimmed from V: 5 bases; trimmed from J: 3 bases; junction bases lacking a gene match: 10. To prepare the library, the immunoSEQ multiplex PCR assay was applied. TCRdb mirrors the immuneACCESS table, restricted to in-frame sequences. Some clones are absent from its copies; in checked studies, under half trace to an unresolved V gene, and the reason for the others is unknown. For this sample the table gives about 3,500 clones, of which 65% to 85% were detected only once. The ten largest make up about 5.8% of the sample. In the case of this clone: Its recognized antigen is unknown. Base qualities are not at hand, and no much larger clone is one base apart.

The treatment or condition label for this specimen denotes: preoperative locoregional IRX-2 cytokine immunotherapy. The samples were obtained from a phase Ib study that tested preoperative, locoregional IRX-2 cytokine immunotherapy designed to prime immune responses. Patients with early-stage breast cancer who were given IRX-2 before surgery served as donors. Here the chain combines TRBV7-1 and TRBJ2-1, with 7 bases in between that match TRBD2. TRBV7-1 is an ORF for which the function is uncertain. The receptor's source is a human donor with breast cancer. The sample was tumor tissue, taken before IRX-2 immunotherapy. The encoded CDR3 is CASSRSLAESYNEQFF. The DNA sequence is TGTGCCAGCAGCAGGTCGCTAGCGGAAAGCTACAATGAGCAGTTCTTC.